What follows are 8 T cell receptor beta chains derived from one specimen sequenced in a study of cytomegalovirus exposure and HLA in healthy donors. The PCR contained 60 Vbeta and 13 Jbeta primers. Clones were read by immunoSEQ multiplex PCR, and TCRdb kept only the in-frame ones, dropping some. The sample gives 150,000 to 200,000 clones, less than 90% of which show up once; approximately 1.9% is in the top ten. The sequencing sample was made of PBMCs. These receptors originate from a young man in good health and CMV-seronegative.

The DNA for the CDR3 is TGCGCCAGCAGCCTGAGGAGCGGCGGAAACTCTGGAAACACCATATATTTT. This sequence encodes CASSLRSGGNSGNTIYF. This rearrangement joins TRBV5-1 to TRBJ1-3; no reliable D call. Germline V lookup: CDR1 SGHRS, CDR2 YFSETQ. With 4 bases removed from V and 0 bases from J, the gap between germline ends came to 17 bases. CDR3 length: 17 residues.

The genes are TRBV30 and TRBJ2-2, with a weak D call TRBD2 (6 bases). The CDR3 consists of 17 residues. Germline V gene sequence: CDR1 GTSNPN, CDR2 SVGIG (reference sequence). Trimming cost V 3 bases and J 0 bases, with 17 bases left between them. In nucleotides, the CDR3 is TGTGCCTGGAGCCGAGGGGTAGCGGTCACGAACACCGGGGAGCTGTTTTTT. Encoded protein: CAWSRGVAVTNTGELFF.

This chain connects TRBV28 to TRBJ2-5; D remains unclear. The V end was cut by 8 bases, the J end by 4 bases, with 17 bases between. Germline V gives CDR1 MDHEN, CDR2 SYDVKM. This CDR3 region has 14 residues. The CDR3 nucleotides are TGTGCCAGCTCCTTACGGCAGAACAGAGAGACCCAGTACTTC. This translates into CASSLRQNRETQYF. The full variable domain, rest sourced from reference TRBV28 and TRBJ2-5, is DVKVTQSSRYLVKRTGEKVFLECVQDMDHENMFWYRQDPGLGLRLIYFSYDVKMKEKGDIPEGYSVSREKKERFSLILESASTNQTSMYLCASSLRQNRETQYFGPGTRLLVL.

This chain connects TRBV7-9 to TRBJ2-1, with 8 bases identical to TRBD2. Trimming at V came to 6 bases and at J to 8 bases, leaving 9 bases not matched to a gene. The V gene's germline CDR1 is SEHNR and CDR2 FQNEAQ (reference sequence). CDR3 size: 14 residues. The CDR3: CASSSASGLDEQFF. CDR3 nucleotide sequence: TGTGCCAGCAGTTCTGCCTCGGGACTAGATGAGCAGTTCTTC.

The gene calls are TRBV7-6 and TRBJ2-1; 12 bases are shared with TRBD2. After removal of 2 bases from V and 4 bases from J, the junction contained 6 bases not matched to a gene. Germline V gives CDR1 SGHVS, CDR2 FNYEAQ. CDR3 size: 17 residues. The CDR3 coding sequence is TGTGCCAGCAGCTTATTGGCTAGCGGGAGGGGATACAATGAGCAGTTCTTC. It translates to CASSLLASGRGYNEQFF.

The rearrangement links TRBV29-1 to TRBJ2-2; no reliable D call. CDR1 and CDR2 from the germline V gene are SQVTM and ANQGSEA. The CDR3 has 12 residues. V was clipped by 4 bases and J by 2 bases, with 5 bases between them. CDR3 residues: CSVVINTGELFF. The CDR3 DNA follows: TGCAGCGTTGTAATAAACACCGGGGAGCTGTTTTTT.

The V gene is TRBV9, the J gene TRBJ2-1; TRBD2 agrees at 9 bases. The CDR3 runs 15 residues. Trimming cost V 0 bases and J 8 bases; bases outside gene matches: 6. From germline, CDR1 is SGDLS and CDR2 YYNGEE. The CDR3 loop reads CASSVVGGGVDEQFF. The CDR3 DNA reads as TGTGCCAGCAGCGTAGTTGGCGGGGGGGTGGATGAGCAGTTCTTC.

CDR3 residues: CASSRQGTGETQYF. As DNA, the CDR3 is TGTGCCAGTAGTAGACAGGGGACGGGCGAGACCCAGTACTTC. This chain joins TRBV19 and TRBJ2-5; 8 bases map to TRBD1. Germline CDR1 LNHDA, CDR2 SQIVND (reference sequence). The CDR3 is made up of 14 amino acids. Trimming at V came to 4 bases and at J to 5 bases, leaving 6 bases not matched to a gene. The entire variable domain, with the rest obtained from reference TRBV19 and TRBJ2-5, is as follows: DGGITQSPKYLFRKEGQNVTLSCEQNLNHDAMYWYRQDPGQGLRLIYYSQIVNDFQKGDIAEGYSVSREKKESFPLTVTSAQKNPTAFYLCASSRQGTGETQYFGPGTRLLVL.